This TCR beta chain was sequenced during a study of technical replicates of blood from a handful of donors. The sample holds a few counts of this clone. Sequencing was performed with immunoSEQ multiplex PCR; in TCRdb, only in-frame clones are kept and a portion is missing. The top ten clones hold roughly 5% of a sample with approximately 69,000 clones, about 90% of them seen once. Trimming cost V 2 bases and J 6 bases; bases outside gene matches: 4. This CDR3 region has 14 residues. CDR1 is SGHAT and CDR2 is FQNNGV in the germline V gene. The sequencing sample was made of PBMCs. This chain links TRBV11-2 with TRBJ2-7, with TRBD1 identical over 10 bases. The clonotype was recovered from a human donor in good health. Some clones in this sample may be carry-over from other donors' samples. The CDR3 spells CASSLSGTGVEQYF. CDR3 sequence (DNA): TGTGCCAGCAGCTTATCCGGGACAGGGGTCGAGCAGTACTTC. The variable domain in full, completed from reference TRBV11-2 and TRBJ2-7, reads EAGVAQSPRYKIIEKRQSVAFWCNPISGHATLYWYQQILGQGPKLLIQFQNNGVVDDSQLPKDRFSAERLKGVDSTLKIQPAKLEDSAVYLCASSLSGTGVEQYFGPGTRLTVT.